The clone carrying this T cell receptor (beta chain) was picked up many times. The record originates from a study of T cells in Graves' hyperthyroidism and ophthalmopathy. V lost 3 bases and J 8 bases, leaving 14 bases between the germline ends. The CDR3 loop spans 12 amino acids. Per the germline V gene, CDR1 is SQVTM and CDR2 is ANQGSEA. The CDR3 regions of TCR beta were amplified from RNA transcripts. With the HTBI primer set, the TCR CDR3 went through a first round of RT-PCR. TCRdb passed the multiplex PCR reads through MiXCR, listing each CDR3 protein once. The profile shows about 410,000 distinct CDR3 sequences, roughly 14% of them singletons.

The chain joins TRBV29-1 to TRBJ2-7; TRBD1 is a possible D gene (6 bases). This clonotype was obtained from a man between 18 and 29 years old with Graves' ophthalmopathy. The sample consisted of blood. CDR3 loop: CSVETGVVQQYF. For the CDR3, the DNA is TGCAGCGTTGAGACAGGAGTTGTGCAGCAGTACTTC.